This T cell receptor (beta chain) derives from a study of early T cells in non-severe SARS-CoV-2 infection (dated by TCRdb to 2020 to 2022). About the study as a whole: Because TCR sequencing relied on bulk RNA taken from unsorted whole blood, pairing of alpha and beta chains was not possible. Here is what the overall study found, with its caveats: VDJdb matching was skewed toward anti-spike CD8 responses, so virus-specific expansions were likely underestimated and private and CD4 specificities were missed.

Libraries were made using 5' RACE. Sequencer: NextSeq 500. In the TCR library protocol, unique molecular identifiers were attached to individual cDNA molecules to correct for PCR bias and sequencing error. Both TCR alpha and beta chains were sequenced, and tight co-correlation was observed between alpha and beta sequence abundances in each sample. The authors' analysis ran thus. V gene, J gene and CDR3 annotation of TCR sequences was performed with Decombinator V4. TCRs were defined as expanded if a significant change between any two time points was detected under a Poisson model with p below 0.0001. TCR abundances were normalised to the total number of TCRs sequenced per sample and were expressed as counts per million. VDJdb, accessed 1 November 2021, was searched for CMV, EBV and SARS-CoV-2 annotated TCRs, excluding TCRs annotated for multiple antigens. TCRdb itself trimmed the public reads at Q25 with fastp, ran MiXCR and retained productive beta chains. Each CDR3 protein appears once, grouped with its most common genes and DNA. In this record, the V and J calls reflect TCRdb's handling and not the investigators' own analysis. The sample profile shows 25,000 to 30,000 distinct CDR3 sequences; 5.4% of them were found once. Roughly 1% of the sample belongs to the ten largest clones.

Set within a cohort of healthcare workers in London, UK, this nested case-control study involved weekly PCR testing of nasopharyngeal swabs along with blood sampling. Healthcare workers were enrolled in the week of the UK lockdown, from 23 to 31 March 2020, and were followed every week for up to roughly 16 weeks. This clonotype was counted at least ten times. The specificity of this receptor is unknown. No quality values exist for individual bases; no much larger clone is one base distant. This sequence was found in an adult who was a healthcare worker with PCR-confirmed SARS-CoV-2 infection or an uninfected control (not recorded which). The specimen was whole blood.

The CDR3: CSAAGTPSDTQYF. The DNA sequence is TGCAGTGCTGCCGGGACCCCTTCTGATACGCAGTATTTT. This sequence uses TRBV20-1 and TRBJ2-3, with the D segment possibly TRBD1 or TRBD2, each aligning over 5 bases. CDR1 is given as DFQATT and CDR2 as SNEGSKA, both from the germline V gene (reference sequence). The CDR3 spans 13 residues, from the cysteine through the phenylalanine. The retained sequence is limited to the CDR3, 39 bases, with the frame set at the first base. V sheds 5 bases and J sheds 6 bases, leaving 15 bases between their ends.